Presented here are 28 T cell receptor beta chains from one specimen sequenced in a study of T cells after yellow fever vaccination. One entry per CDR3 protein results from TCRdb running MiXCR on the 5' RACE reads. The data show 250,000 to 350,000 distinct CDR3 sequences, with 8.5% to 10% seen just once and approximately 3.5% held by the top ten. Here the sequenced sample was CD4+ T cells sorted from PBMCs, taken 5 days after the yellow fever booster vaccination. Every receptor here comes from a man aged 18 to 29 who received the YFV17D yellow fever vaccine.

This clonotype was found a few times. V and J are TRBV6-1 and TRBJ2-3; TRBD2 matches 8 bases. The CDR3 contains 14 residues. Germline lookup yields CDR1 MNHNS and CDR2 SASEGT. V dropped 7 bases and J dropped 1; count of bases not matched to a gene: 4. CDR3 residues: CASTTGLGTDTQYF. The CDR3 nucleotides are TGTGCCAGCACCACGGGACTAGGCACAGATACGCAGTATTTT.

This clonotype was counted a few times. The CDR3 DNA follows: TGCGCCAGCAGGAGGACTAGCGGGGGGGCAACCTACAATGAGCAGTTCTTC. Translation: CASRRTSGGATYNEQFF. J is TRBJ2-1 and V is TRBV5-1; 15 bases line up with TRBD2. The length of the CDR3 is 17 residues. Trimming cost V 5 bases and J 2 bases; bases outside gene matches: 5. CDR1 and CDR2 (germline): SGHRS, YFSETQ.

A note on this clonotype: The conserved final phenylalanine or tryptophan is absent from the CDR3, which likely points to a read error. V is TRBV4-3 and J is TRBJ2-1; D call uncertain. Trimming removed 0 bases at V and 2 bases at J, with 11 bases between. The CDR3 consists of 16 residues. The germline CDR1 and CDR2 sequences are LGHNA and YSLEER. Here the CDR3 reads CASSQERLGAYNEQFL. CDR3 nucleotides: TGCGCCAGCAGCCAAGAGCGGCTTGGGGCCTACAATGAGCAGTTCTTA.

V is TRBV7-2 and J is TRBJ2-4, with a tentative D call TRBD2 (7 bases). With 5 bases removed from V and 13 bases from J, the gap between germline ends came to 24 bases. CDR1 is SGHTA, CDR2 FQGNSA, per germline. The CDR3 runs to 15 residues. For the CDR3, the DNA is TGTGCCAGCAGCCCAGCGGCGGGGGCGTCGAATTCCCAGTACTTC. Protein product: CASSPAAGASNSQYF.

This clonotype appeared a few times. The chain has TRBV4-3 and TRBJ2-3; 7 nucleotides align to TRBD2. The CDR3 spans 15 residues. Germline values: CDR1 LGHNA, CDR2 YSLEER. Trimming at V came to 0 bases and at J to 4 bases, leaving 4 bases not matched to a gene. The CDR3 loop is CASSQDGLAADTQYF. The CDR3 nucleotides read TGCGCCAGCAGCCAAGATGGGCTAGCGGCAGATACGCAGTATTTT.

The chain uses TRBV3-1 and TRBJ1-5, with D possibly TRBD1 on 6 matching bases. The CDR3 sequence is 14 residues long. CDR1 and CDR2 from the germline V gene are LGHDT and YNNKEL (reference sequence). V was trimmed by 0 bases and J by 4 bases, leaving 7 bases between them. The CDR3 loop is CASSQEGGNQPQHF. DNA for the CDR3: TGTGCCAGCAGCCAAGAAGGGGGGAATCAGCCCCAGCATTTT.

The V gene is TRBV6-1, the J gene TRBJ2-5, with TRBD2 as a possible D gene (6 bases). Germline values: CDR1 MNHNS, CDR2 SASEGT. Deletions cut 7 bases from V and 1 base from J, with 10 bases between. CDR3 length: 13 residues. The CDR3 DNA reads TGTGCCAGCACCAGACTAGGCCAAGAGACCCAGTACTTC. Its translation is CASTRLGQETQYF.

This clonotype was recorded at least ten times. The CDR3 loop is CASTKGGANTEAFF. The CDR3 DNA reads as TGTGCCAGCACCAAAGGTGGGGCTAACACTGAAGCTTTCTTT. The chain links TRBV6-2 or TRBV6-3 to TRBJ1-1; a weak D match, TRBD1 (5 bases). The CDR3 contains 14 residues. Trimming pared 7 bases from V and 2 bases from J, leaving 14 bases between. CDR1 and CDR2 from the germline V gene are MNHEY and SVGEGT.

Only a few counts were recorded for this clonotype. This chain joins TRBV4-1 and TRBJ2-3; 12 positions agree with TRBD2. Trimming at V came to 1 base and at J to 6 bases, leaving 5 bases not matched to a gene. CDR3 length: 16 residues. Germline V gene data show CDR1 as MGHRA and CDR2 as YSYEKL. CDR3 protein: CASSQGLAGALDTQYF. DNA of the CDR3: TGCGCCAGCAGCCAAGGACTAGCGGGGGCGCTGGATACGCAGTATTTT.

This clonotype appeared a few times. V and J are TRBV28 and TRBJ2-3, with a tentative D call TRBD1 (6 bases). V shed 6 bases and J shed 5 bases, with 18 bases lying between them. The CDR3 is 15 amino acids. Germline CDR1 is MDHEN and CDR2 is SYDVKM. This CDR3 is CASRTQGWDEDTQYF. CDR3 nucleotides: TGTGCCAGCAGAACTCAGGGGTGGGACGAAGATACGCAGTATTTT.

The chain uses TRBV12-3 or TRBV12-4 and TRBJ1-1; no clear D gene. V was clipped by 2 bases and J by 4 bases, with 8 bases between them. This CDR3 is built from 13 residues. CDR3: CASSLSTVTEAFF. Here the CDR3 DNA reads TGTGCCAGCAGTTTATCGACGGTCACTGAAGCTTTCTTT.

This clonotype was recorded many times. The rearrangement links TRBV5-1 to TRBJ1-5; D gene unclear. Germline CDR1 reads SGHRS; CDR2 reads YFSETQ. V was pared by 4 bases and J by 2 bases, with 10 bases between. The CDR3 sequence is 14 residues long. The CDR3 DNA follows: TGCGCCAGCAGCCACGACTACGGCAATCAGCCCCAGCATTTT. As protein: CASSHDYGNQPQHF.

The genes are TRBV5-1 and TRBJ2-1; D is unresolved. The CDR3 is made up of 13 amino acids. CDR1 is SGHRS, CDR2 YFSETQ, per germline. V dropped 7 bases and J dropped 6 bases, with 14 bases sitting between them. The DNA for the CDR3 is TGCGCCAGCGCTCCTACCCCCCGCAATGAGCAGTTCTTC. This translates into CASAPTPRNEQFF.

This clonotype appeared a few times. The chain recombines TRBV4-2 with TRBJ2-1, with D hard to call. This CDR3 has 17 residues. The V end lost 3 bases, the J end lost 3 bases, and 18 bases lay between the germline ends. Germline V gene lookup returns CDR1 LGHNA and CDR2 YNFKEQ. The CDR3 here is CASSQVSGAANYNEQFF. The CDR3 DNA is TGTGCCAGCAGCCAGGTGTCTGGCGCCGCAAACTACAATGAGCAGTTCTTC.

The V gene is TRBV4-1, the J gene TRBJ2-7, with 10 positions matching TRBD2. This CDR3 is built from 16 residues. Trimming took 2 bases from V and 0 from J; bases not matched to a gene: 4. Germline V gene data show CDR1 as MGHRA and CDR2 as YSYEKL. CDR3 coding DNA: TGCGCCAGCAGCCAACCTACTAGCGGGAACTCCTACGAGCAGTACTTC. This gives the protein CASSQPTSGNSYEQYF.

This clonotype has more than one count but fewer than ten. The gene calls are TRBV6-5 and TRBJ2-5; either TRBD1 or TRBD2 may fit D (7 bases each). The length of the CDR3 is 18 residues. CDR1 MNHEY and CDR2 SVGAGI come from the germline V gene. Deletions cut 2 bases from V and 1 base from J, with 20 bases between. This CDR3 is CASSYTPAQGGTQETQYF. DNA of the CDR3: TGTGCCAGCAGTTACACACCGGCGCAGGGGGGGACCCAAGAGACCCAGTACTTC.

This clonotype has a count of ten or more. The chain links TRBV6-2 or TRBV6-3 to TRBJ2-1; TRBD1 aligns across 7 bases. CDR1 MNHEY and CDR2 SVGEGT come from the germline V gene. The CDR3 is 15 amino acids. The ends lost 7 bases at V and 4 bases at J; junction bases unmatched: 10. The CDR3 loop is CASKQTGQTYNEQFF. The CDR3 DNA sequence: TGTGCCAGCAAGCAGACAGGGCAAACTTACAATGAGCAGTTCTTC.

The V call is TRBV5-4, the J call TRBJ2-7; D remains ambiguous. Trimming removed 2 bases from V and 6 bases from J, with 12 bases in between. CDR1 is SGHNT and CDR2 is YYREEE in the germline V gene (reference sequence). The CDR3 loop spans 13 amino acids. CDR3 bases: TGTGCCAGCAGCTTAGGTCTCTTGGGCGAGCAGTACGTC. As protein: CASSLGLLGEQYV.

The V gene is TRBV13, the J gene TRBJ2-7; a weak D match, TRBD2 (6 bases). Per germline, CDR1 PRHDT and CDR2 FYEKMQ (reference sequence). V lost 6 bases to trimming and J lost 3 bases, with 15 bases between them. CDR3 length equals 14 residues. The CDR3 region has the DNA TGTGCCAGCAGGCCCCTAGCTAGCGTCTACGAGCAGTACGTC. Amino acids: CASRPLASVYEQYV.

This chain uses TRBV12-3 or TRBV12-4 with TRBJ1-4; TRBD1 aligns across 9 bases. The CDR3 runs to 14 residues. J gave up 7 bases and V 7 bases, and 7 bases lay outside the gene matches. For the CDR3, the DNA is TGTGCCAGCAACTACAGGGGGCAGGGTGAAAAACTGTTTTTT. Its translation: CASNYRGQGEKLFF.

This chain links TRBV7-8 with TRBJ2-2; TRBD2 aligns across 9 bases. There are 14 residues in the CDR3. Germline V gene lookup returns CDR1 SGHVS and CDR2 FQNEAQ. V lost 5 bases, J lost 7 bases, and 5 bases stayed unmatched. The DNA for the CDR3 is TGTGCCAGCAGCCAGATAGCGGGGGTCGGGGAGCTGTTTTTT. Its protein is CASSQIAGVGELFF.

This clonotype was counted only a few times. The chain uses TRBV25-1 and TRBJ2-3; D perhaps matches TRBD2 (6 bases). The CDR3 is 14 residues long. Germline V gives CDR1 MGHDK, CDR2 SYGVNS. Deletions cut 2 bases from V and 6 bases from J, with 12 bases between. The DNA for the CDR3 is TGTGCCAGCAGTGAACCGGGAGAAATGGATACGCAGTATTTT. Amino acid sequence: CASSEPGEMDTQYF.

The J gene is TRBJ2-1, the V gene TRBV11-2, with no clear D. The CDR3 totals 15 residues. Trimming took 6 bases from V and 5 from J, leaving 17 bases between them. Germline V gene sequence: CDR1 SGHAT, CDR2 FQNNGV. The chain's CDR3 is CASSYLGELNNEQFF. The CDR3 coding sequence is TGTGCCAGCAGTTACCTTGGGGAACTGAACAATGAGCAGTTCTTC.

There are a few counts of this clonotype. The V gene is TRBV7-2, the J gene TRBJ1-5; TRBD1 agrees at 9 bases. The CDR3 length is 15 residues. The trim removed 1 base at V and 5 bases at J, leaving 3 bases unmatched. Per germline, CDR1 SGHTA and CDR2 FQGNSA. CDR3 sequence reads: CASSLVGTGYQPQHF. CDR3 DNA sequence: TGTGCCAGCAGCTTAGTGGGGACAGGGTATCAGCCCCAGCATTTT.

The rearrangement joins TRBV20-1 to TRBJ1-6; 8 bases agree with TRBD1. With 6 bases clipped from V and 8 bases from J, the junction kept 9 bases outside the gene matches. Germline-derived CDR1 and CDR2 are DFQATT and SNEGSKA (reference sequence). The CDR3 is made up of 14 amino acids. The chain's CDR3 is CSATSTGVDSPLHF. CDR3 DNA: TGCAGTGCCACCTCGACAGGGGTGGATTCACCCCTCCACTTT.

This clonotype was counted a few times. The chain couples TRBV5-1 to TRBJ2-7; D gene ambiguous. V lost 5 bases and J lost 0, with 9 bases in between. Germline CDR1 is SGHRS and CDR2 is YFSETQ. The CDR3 runs 13 residues. CDR3 coding DNA: TGCGCCAGCAGTCCGGGCCCCTCCTACGAGCAGTACTTC. Its protein product is CASSPGPSYEQYF.

This clonotype was detected a few times. V and J are TRBV2 and TRBJ1-5; unclear D gene. Trimming cost V 4 bases and J 1 base, with 8 bases left between them. Germline CDR1 SNHLY, CDR2 FYNNEI. The CDR3 is made up of 14 amino acids. In DNA form, the CDR3 reads TGTGCCAGCAGTGGATCGGGGAGCAATCAGCCCCAGCATTTT. Encoded protein: CASSGSGSNQPQHF.

This chain uses TRBV11-2 with TRBJ1-2; D is unresolved. V shed 5 bases and J shed 8 bases, with 18 bases lying between them. The CDR3 sequence is 14 residues long. In germline, CDR1 is SGHAT, CDR2 FQNNGV. This chain's CDR3 is CASSPSTGGWGYTF. The CDR3 nucleotides read TGTGCCAGCAGCCCCTCGACGGGAGGATGGGGCTACACCTTC.